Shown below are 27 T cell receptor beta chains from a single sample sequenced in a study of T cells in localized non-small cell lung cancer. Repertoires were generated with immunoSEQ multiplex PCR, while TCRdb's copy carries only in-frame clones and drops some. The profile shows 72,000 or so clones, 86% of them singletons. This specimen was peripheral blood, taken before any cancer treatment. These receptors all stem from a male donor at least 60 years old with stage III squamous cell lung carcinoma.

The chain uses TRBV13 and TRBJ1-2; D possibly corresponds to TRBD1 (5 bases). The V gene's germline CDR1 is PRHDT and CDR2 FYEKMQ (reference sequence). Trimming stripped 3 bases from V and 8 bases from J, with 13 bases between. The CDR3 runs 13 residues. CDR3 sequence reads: CASSLEGDDGYTF. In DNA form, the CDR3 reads TGTGCCAGCAGCTTGGAAGGGGATGACGGCTACACCTTC.

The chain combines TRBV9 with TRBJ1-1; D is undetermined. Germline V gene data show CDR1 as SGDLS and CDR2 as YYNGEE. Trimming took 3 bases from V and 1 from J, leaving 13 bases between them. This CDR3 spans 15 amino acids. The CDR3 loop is CASSGAAAGNTEAFF. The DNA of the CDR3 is TGTGCCAGCAGCGGTGCCGCGGCCGGGAACACTGAAGCTTTCTTT. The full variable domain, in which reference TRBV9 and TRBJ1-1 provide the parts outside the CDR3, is DSGVTQTPKHLITATGQRVTLRCSPRSGDLSVYWYQQSLDQGLQFLIQYYNGEERAKGNILERFSAQQFPDLHSELNLSSLELGDSALYFCASSGAAAGNTEAFFGQGTRLTVV.

CDR3 in amino acids: CASSDTTNTEAFF. In nucleotides, the CDR3 is TGTGCCAGCAGTGACACCACGAACACTGAAGCTTTCTTT. The chain links TRBV6-4 to TRBJ1-1; no firm D call. Looked up from germline, CDR1 is MRHNA and CDR2 is SNTAGT. The germline V and J ends were trimmed by 2 bases and 1 base, with 5 bases remaining between them. This CDR3 has 13 amino acids.

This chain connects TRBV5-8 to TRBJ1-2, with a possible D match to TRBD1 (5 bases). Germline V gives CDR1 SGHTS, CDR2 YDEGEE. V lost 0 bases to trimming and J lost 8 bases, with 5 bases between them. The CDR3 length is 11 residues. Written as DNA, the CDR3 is TGTGCCAGCAGCTTGGAGGGGGGCTACACCTTC. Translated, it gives CASSLEGGYTF.

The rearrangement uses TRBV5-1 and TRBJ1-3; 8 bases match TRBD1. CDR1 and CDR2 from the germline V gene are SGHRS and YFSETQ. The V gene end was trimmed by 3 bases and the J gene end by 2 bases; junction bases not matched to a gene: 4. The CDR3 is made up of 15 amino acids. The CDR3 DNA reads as TGCGCCAGCAGCTCCGGACAGGGAACTGGAAACACCATATATTTT. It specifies CASSSGQGTGNTIYF.

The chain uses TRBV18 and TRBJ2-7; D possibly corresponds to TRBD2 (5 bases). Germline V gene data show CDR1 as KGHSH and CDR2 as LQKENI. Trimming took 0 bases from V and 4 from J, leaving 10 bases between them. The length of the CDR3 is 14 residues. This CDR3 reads CASSPPLGVYEQYF. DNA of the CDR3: TGTGCCAGCTCACCACCGCTCGGGGTTTACGAGCAGTACTTC.

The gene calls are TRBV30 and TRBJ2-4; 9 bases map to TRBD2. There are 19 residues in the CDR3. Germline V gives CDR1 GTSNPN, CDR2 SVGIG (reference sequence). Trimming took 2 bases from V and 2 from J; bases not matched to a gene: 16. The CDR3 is CAWSKKGRGGLVSKNIQYF. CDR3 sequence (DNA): TGTGCCTGGAGTAAGAAAGGGCGGGGGGGCCTTGTATCCAAAAACATTCAGTACTTC.

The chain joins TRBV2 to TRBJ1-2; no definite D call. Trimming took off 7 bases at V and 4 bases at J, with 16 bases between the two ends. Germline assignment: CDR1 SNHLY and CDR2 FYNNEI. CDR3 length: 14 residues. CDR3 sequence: CASTIKGGGYGYTF. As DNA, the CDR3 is TGTGCCAGCACCATAAAGGGCGGCGGCTATGGCTACACCTTC.

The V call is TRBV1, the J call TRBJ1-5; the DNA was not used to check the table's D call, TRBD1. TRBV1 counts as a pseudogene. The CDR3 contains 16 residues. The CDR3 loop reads CTSSQTDRTCNQPQHF. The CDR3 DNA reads TGCACCAGCAGCCAAACGGACAGAACCTGCAATCAGCCCCAGCATTTT.

CDR3 DNA sequence: TGTGCCATCAGCAAGGGACAGGGAAGCACAGATACGCAGTATTTT. This codes for CAISKGQGSTDTQYF. V usage is TRBV10-3 and J usage is TRBJ2-3, with 9 bases lining up with TRBD1. Trimming at V came to 6 bases and at J to 0 bases, leaving 4 bases not matched to a gene. CDR1 ENHRY and CDR2 SYGVKD come from the germline V gene. The CDR3 is 15 residues long.

This chain's CDR3 is CASGDRSSGNTIYF. The CDR3 DNA reads TGTGCCAGTGGAGACAGATCCTCTGGAAACACCATATATTTT. This chain joins TRBV19 and TRBJ1-3, with D maybe TRBD1 (5 bases). With 8 bases removed from V and 0 bases from J, the gap between germline ends came to 11 bases. Germline loops: CDR1 LNHDA, CDR2 SQIVND (reference sequence). The CDR3 length is 14 residues.

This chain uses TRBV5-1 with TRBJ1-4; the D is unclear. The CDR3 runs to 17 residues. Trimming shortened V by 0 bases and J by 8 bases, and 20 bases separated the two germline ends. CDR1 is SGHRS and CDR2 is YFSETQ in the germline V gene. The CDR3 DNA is TGCGCCAGCAGCTTGGCCGGTGGAACGGTCCAGGAGGAAAAACTGTTTTTT. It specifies CASSLAGGTVQEEKLFF.

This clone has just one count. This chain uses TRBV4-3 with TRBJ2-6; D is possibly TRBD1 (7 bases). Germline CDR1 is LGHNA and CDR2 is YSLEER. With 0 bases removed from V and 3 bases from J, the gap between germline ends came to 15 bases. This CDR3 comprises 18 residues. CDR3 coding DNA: TGCGCCAGCAGCCAAGATATCTGGAGGGGGCTTGGGGCCAACGTCCTGACTTTC. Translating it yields CASSQDIWRGLGANVLTF.

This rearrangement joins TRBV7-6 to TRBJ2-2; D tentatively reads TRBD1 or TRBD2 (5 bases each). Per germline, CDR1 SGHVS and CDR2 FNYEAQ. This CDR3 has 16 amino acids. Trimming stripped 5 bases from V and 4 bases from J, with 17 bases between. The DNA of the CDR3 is TGTGCCAGCAGCCTTAACCTGGGGGTCGGCACCGGGGAGCTGTTTTTT. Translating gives CASSLNLGVGTGELFF. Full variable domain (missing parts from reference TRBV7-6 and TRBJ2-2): GAGVSQSPRYKVTKRGQDVALRCDPISGHVSLYWYRQALGQGPEFLTYFNYEAQQDKSGLPNDRFSAERPEGSISTLTIQRTEQRDSAMYRCASSLNLGVGTGELFFGEGSRLTVL.

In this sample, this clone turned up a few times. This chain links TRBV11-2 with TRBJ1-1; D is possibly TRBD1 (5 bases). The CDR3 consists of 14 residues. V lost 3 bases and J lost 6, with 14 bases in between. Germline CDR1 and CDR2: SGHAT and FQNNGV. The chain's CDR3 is CASSLDHRGAEAFF. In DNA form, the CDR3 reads TGTGCCAGCAGCTTGGACCACCGAGGGGCTGAAGCTTTCTTT.

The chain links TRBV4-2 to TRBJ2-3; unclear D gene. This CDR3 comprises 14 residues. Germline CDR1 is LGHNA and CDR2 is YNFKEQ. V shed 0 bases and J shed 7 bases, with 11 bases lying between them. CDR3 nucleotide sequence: TGTGCCAGCAGCCAAGATGCTGGGGATTATACGCAGTATTTT. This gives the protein CASSQDAGDYTQYF.

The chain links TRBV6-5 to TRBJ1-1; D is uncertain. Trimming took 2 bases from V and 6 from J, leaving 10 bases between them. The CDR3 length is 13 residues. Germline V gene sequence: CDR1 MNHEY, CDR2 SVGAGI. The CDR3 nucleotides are TGTGCCAGCAGTTACCGCCGGAGCCCTGAAGCTTTCTTT. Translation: CASSYRRSPEAFF.

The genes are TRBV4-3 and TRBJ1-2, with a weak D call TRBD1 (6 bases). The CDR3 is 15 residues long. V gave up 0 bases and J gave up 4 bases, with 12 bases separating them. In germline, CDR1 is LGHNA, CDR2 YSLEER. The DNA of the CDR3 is TGCGCCAGCAGCCAAGATCGACAGGTTCCCTATGGCTACACCTTC. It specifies CASSQDRQVPYGYTF.

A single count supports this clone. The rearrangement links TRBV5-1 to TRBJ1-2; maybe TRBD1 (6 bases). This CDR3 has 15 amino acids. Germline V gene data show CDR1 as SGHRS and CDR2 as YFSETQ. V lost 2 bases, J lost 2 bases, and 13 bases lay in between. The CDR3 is CASSLPGQTNYGYTF. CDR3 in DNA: TGCGCCAGCAGCTTACCGGGACAAACAAACTATGGCTACACCTTC.

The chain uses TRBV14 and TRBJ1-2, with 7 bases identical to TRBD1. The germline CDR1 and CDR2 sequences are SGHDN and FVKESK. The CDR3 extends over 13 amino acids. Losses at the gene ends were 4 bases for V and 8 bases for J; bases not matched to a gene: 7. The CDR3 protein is CASSPRQGSGYTF. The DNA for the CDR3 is TGTGCCAGCAGCCCCCGACAGGGTTCCGGCTACACCTTC.

The CDR3 DNA follows: TGCGCCAGCAGCTCCCCAGGTCCCGGAAACACCATATATTTT. Amino acids: CASSSPGPGNTIYF. The J gene is TRBJ1-3, the V gene TRBV5-1; no definite D call. From germline, CDR1 is SGHRS and CDR2 YFSETQ. The CDR3 extends over 14 amino acids. V was clipped by 3 bases and J by 4 bases, with 11 bases between them.

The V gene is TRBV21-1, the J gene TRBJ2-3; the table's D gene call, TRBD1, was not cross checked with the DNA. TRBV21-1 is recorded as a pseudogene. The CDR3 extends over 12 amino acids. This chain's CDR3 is CASMPQCHTQYF. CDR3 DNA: TGTGCCAGCATGCCCCAGTGCCATACGCAGTATTTT.

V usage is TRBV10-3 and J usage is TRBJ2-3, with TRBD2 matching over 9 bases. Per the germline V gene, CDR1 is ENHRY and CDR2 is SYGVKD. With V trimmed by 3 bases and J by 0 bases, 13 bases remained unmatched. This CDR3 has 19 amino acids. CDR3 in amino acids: CAISDAASGAGPSTDTQYF. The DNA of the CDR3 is TGTGCCATCAGTGACGCCGCTAGCGGGGCGGGCCCTAGCACAGATACGCAGTATTTT.

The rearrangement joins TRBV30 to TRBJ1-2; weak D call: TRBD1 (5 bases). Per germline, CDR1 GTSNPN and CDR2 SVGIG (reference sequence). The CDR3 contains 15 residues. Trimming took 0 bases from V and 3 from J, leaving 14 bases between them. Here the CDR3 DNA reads TGTGCCTGGAGTGTATGGGGGGGGTATCACTATGGCTACACCTTC. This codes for CAWSVWGGYHYGYTF. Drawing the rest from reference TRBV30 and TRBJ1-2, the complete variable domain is SQTIHQWPATLVQPVGSPLSLECTVEGTSNPNLYWYRQAAGRGLQLLFYSVGIGQISSEVPQNLSASRPQDRQFILSSKKLLLSDSGFYLCAWSVWGGYHYGYTFGSGTRLTVV.

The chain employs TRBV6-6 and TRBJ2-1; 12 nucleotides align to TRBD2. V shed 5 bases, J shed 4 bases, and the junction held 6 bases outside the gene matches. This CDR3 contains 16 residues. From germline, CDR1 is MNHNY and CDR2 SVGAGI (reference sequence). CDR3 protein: CASSARTSGGYNEQFF. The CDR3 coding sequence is TGTGCCAGCAGTGCTCGCACTAGCGGGGGGTACAATGAGCAGTTCTTC.

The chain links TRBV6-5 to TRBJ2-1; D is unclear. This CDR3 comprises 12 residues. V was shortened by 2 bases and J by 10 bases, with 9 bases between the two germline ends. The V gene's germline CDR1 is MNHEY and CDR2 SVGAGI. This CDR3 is CASSYVGGEQFF. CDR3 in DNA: TGTGCCAGCAGTTACGTGGGTGGGGAGCAGTTCTTC.

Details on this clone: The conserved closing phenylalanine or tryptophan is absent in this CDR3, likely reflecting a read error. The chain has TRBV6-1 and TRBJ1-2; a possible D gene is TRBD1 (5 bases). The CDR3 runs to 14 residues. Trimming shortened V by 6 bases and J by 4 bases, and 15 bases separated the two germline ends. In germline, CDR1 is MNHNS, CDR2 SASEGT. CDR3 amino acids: CASRSPQGRYGYTL. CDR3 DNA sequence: TGTGCCAGCAGGTCCCCTCAGGGCCGCTATGGCTACACCCTC.